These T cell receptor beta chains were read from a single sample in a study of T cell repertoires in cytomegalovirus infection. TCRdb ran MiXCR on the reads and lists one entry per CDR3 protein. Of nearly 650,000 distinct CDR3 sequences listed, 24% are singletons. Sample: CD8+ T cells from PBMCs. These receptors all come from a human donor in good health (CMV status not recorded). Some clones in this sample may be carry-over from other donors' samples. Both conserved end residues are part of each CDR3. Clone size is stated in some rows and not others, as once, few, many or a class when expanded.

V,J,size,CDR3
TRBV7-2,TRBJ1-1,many,CASSPEGQMNTEAFF
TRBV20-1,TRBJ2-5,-,CSAIRTNQETQYF
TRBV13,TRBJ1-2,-,CASTSPTTGTGNGYTF
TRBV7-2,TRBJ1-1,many,CASRAATLNTEAFF
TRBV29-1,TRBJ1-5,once,CSVTGDEIQPQHF
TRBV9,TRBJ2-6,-,CASRDTGTGEGAGANVLTF
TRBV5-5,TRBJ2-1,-,CASTPAGSQEQFF
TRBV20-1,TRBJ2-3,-,CSASKLAASTDTQYF
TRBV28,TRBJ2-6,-,CASSFGPGGRSGANVLTF
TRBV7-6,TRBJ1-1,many,CASSLMAGGNTEAFF
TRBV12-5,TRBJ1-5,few,CASGDDRAYSNQPQHF
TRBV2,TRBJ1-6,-,CASSERTGLNSPLHF
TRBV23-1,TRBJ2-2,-,CASSQSRGEITGELFF
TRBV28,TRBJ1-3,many,CASSFPSTGGYENTIYF
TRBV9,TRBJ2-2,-,CASSAHRGGGVELFF
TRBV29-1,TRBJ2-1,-,CSVSQGFHEQFF
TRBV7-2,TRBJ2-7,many,CASSLWGLAGGREQYF
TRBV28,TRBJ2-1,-,CASSLPRDSPSYNEQFF
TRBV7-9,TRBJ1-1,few,CASSPGDPEAFF
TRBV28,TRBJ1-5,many,CASSYPGADQPQHF
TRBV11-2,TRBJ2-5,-,CASSFIRGRLETQYF
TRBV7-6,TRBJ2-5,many,CASNRLAGQETQYF
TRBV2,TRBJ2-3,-,CASSEFGGGASTDTQYF
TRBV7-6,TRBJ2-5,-,CASSHRGEGWETQYF
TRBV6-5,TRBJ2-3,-,CASSHRGDTDTQYF
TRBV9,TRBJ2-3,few,CASSGTAITQYF
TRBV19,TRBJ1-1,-,CATWTISNTEAFF
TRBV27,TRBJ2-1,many,CASSEGPLQFF
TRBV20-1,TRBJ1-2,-,CRTGVYGYTF